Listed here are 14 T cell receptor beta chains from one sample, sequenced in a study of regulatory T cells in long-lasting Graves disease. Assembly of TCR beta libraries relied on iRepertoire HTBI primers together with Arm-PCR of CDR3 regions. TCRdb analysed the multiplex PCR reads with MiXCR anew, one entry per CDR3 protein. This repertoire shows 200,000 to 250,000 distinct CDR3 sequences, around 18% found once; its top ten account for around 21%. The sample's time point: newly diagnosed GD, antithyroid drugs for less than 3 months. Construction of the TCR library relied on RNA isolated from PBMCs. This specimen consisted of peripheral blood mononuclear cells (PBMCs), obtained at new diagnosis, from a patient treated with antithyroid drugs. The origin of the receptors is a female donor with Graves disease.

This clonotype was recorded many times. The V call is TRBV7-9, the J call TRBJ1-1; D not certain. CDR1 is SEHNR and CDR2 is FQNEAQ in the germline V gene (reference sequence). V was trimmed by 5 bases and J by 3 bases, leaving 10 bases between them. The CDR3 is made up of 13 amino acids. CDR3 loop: CASSRSKDTEAFF. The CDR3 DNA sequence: TGTGCCAGCAGCCGAAGCAAAGACACTGAAGCTTTCTTT.

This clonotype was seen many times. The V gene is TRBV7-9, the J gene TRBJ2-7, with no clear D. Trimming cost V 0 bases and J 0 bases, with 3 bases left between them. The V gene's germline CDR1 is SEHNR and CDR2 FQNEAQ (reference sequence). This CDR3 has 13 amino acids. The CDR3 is CASSLADSYEQYF. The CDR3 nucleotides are TGTGCCAGCAGCTTAGCCGACTCCTACGAGCAGTACTTC.

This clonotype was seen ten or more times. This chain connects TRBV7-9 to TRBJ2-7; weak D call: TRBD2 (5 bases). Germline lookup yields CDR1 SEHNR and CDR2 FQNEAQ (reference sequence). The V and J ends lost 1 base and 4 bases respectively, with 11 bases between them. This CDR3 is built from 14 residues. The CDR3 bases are TGTGCCAGCAGCTTAGAAACGGGAAGGTACGAGCAGTACTTC. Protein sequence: CASSLETGRYEQYF.

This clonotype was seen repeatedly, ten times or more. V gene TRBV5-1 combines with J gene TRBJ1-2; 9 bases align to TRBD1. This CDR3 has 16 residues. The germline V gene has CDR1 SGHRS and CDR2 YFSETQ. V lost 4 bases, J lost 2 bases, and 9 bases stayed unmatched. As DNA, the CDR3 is TGCGCCAGCAGCGCGGAGCCGGGACAGGGCAACTATGGCTACACCTTC. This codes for CASSAEPGQGNYGYTF.

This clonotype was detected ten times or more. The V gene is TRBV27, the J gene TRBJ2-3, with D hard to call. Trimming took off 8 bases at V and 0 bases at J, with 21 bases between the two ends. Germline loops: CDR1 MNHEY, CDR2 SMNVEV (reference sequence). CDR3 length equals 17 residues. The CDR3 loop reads CASRDPLLPTSTDTQYF. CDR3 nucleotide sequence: TGTGCCAGCCGAGACCCCTTACTGCCAACCAGCACAGATACGCAGTATTTT.

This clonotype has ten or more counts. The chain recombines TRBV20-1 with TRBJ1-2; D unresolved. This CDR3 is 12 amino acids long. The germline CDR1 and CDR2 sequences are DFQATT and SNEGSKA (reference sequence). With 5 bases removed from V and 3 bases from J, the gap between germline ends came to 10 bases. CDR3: CSAPHGYYGYTF. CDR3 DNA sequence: TGCAGTGCTCCTCATGGGTACTATGGCTACACCTTC.

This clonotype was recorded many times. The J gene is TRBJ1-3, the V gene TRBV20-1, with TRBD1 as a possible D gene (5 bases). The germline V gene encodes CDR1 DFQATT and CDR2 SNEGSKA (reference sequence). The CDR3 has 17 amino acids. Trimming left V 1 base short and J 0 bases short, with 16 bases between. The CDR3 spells CSARALLGDRSGNTIYF. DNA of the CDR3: TGCAGTGCTAGAGCCTTGCTTGGGGACCGCTCTGGAAACACCATATATTTT.

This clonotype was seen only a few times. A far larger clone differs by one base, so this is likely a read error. For the CDR3, the DNA is TGTGCCAGCAGGACAGCGGGAGACTGGGGTGAGCAGTACTTC. Its translation: CASRTAGDWGEQYF. This chain links TRBV11-2 with TRBJ2-7, with TRBD2 matching over 8 bases. CDR1 and CDR2 from the germline V gene are SGHAT and FQNNGV. V was pared by 6 bases and J by 7 bases, with 11 bases of the junction left unmatched. The CDR3 spans 14 residues.

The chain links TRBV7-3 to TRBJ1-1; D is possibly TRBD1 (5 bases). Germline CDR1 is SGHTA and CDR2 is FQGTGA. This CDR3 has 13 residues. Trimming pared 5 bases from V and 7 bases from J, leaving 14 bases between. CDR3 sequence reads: CASSGRPGGEAFF. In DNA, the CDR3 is TGTGCCAGCAGCGGCCGACCCGGGGGTGAAGCTTTCTTT.

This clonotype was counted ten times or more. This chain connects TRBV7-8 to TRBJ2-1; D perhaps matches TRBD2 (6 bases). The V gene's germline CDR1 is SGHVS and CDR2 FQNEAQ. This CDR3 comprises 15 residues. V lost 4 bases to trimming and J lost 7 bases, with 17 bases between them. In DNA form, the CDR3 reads TGTGCCAGCAGCTCGACCTGGGGAGGAGGAAATGAGCAGTTCTTC. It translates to CASSSTWGGGNEQFF.

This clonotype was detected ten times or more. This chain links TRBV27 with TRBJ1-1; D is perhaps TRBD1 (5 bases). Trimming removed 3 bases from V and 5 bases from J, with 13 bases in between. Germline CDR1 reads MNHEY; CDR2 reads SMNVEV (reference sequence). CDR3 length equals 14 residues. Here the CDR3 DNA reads TGTGCCAGCAGTTTTAAGAGGGGCGAGACTGAAGCTTTCTTT. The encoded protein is CASSFKRGETEAFF.

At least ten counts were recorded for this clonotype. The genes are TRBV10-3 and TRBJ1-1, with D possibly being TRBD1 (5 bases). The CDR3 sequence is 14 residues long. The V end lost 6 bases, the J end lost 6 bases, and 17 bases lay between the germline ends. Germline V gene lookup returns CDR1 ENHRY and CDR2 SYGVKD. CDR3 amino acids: CAIRPGREMAEAFF. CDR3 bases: TGTGCCATCAGGCCGGGACGAGAGATGGCTGAAGCTTTCTTT.

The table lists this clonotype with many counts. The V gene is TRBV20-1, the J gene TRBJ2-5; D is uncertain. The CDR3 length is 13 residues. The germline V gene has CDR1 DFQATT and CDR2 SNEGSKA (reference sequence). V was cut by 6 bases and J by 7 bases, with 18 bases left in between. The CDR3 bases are TGCAGTGCGGGCCCCCGGGCCGTAGGGACCCAGTACTTC. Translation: CSAGPRAVGTQYF.

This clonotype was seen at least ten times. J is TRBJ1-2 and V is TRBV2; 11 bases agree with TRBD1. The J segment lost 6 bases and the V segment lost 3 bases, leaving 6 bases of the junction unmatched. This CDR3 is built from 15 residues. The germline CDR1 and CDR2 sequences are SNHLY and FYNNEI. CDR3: CASSDRDRGYNGYTF. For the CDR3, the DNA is TGTGCCAGCAGTGATAGGGACAGGGGGTATAATGGCTACACCTTC.